This TCR beta chain was profiled in a study of shared T cell receptors in the human thymus. This CDR3 is 12 amino acids long. The germline gives CDR1 ENHRY, CDR2 SYGVKD. With 3 bases removed from V and 1 base from J, the gap between germline ends came to 4 bases. Some clones are missing from TCRdb's copy, which holds only in-frame ones; the method was immunoSEQ multiplex PCR. The sample lists under 850,000 clones; around 87% were seen once. As concerns this clone: The identical CDR3 is also encoded by other nucleotide sequences in the sample.

The sample also formed part of further work on human thymus T cells. This second study notes: Immunologically healthy infants in Finland undergoing congenital heart defect surgery were the donors.

This clonotype was obtained from a boy under two years old with a congenital heart defect. This chain links TRBV10-3 with TRBJ2-7; D call uncertain. Sequences were obtained from thymocytes. This CDR3 is CAISDSSYEQYF. The CDR3 bases are TGTGCCATCAGTGACAGTTCCTACGAGCAGTACTTC.